The next 4 T cell receptor beta chains were all read from a single sample in a study of blood T cell repertoires in COVID-19. TCRdb keeps only in-frame clones here, not all; method: immunoSEQ multiplex PCR. The sample has about 42,000 clones; about 92% are singletons. The sample comprised peripheral blood. The source of these receptors is a man in his 70s with active COVID-19.

The chain has TRBV6-2 or TRBV6-3 and TRBJ1-2, with D possibly matching TRBD1 (6 bases). The germline V gene has CDR1 MNHEY and CDR2 SVGEGT. Trimming pared 6 bases from V and 4 bases from J, leaving 18 bases between. CDR3 length: 15 amino acids. Here the CDR3 reads CASSPTGQKPYGYTF. The DNA of the CDR3 is TGTGCCAGCAGCCCAACAGGGCAGAAACCCTATGGCTACACCTTC.

The rearrangement joins TRBV28 to TRBJ2-7; no firm D call. CDR1 MDHEN and CDR2 SYDVKM come from the germline V gene. The CDR3 length is 11 residues. Trimming took 8 bases from V and 3 from J, leaving 8 bases between them. CDR3 in amino acids: CASLEDYEQYF. CDR3 sequence (DNA): TGTGCCAGCCTAGAGGACTACGAGCAGTACTTC.

The J gene is TRBJ2-7, the V gene TRBV15; tentatively, D is TRBD1 (7 bases). Per germline, CDR1 LNHNV and CDR2 YYDKDF (reference sequence). Trimming removed 8 bases at V and 0 bases at J, with 11 bases between. The CDR3 has 13 amino acids. This CDR3 is CATAGQNSYEQYF. The CDR3 DNA follows: TGTGCCACCGCGGGACAGAACTCCTACGAGCAGTACTTC.

The genes are TRBV18 and TRBJ1-5; D remains ambiguous. The CDR3 length is 15 residues. V was pared by 2 bases and J by 7 bases, with 15 bases between. Per the germline V gene, CDR1 is KGHSH and CDR2 is LQKENI. The CDR3 is CASSPGLVINQPQHF. CDR3 DNA sequence: TGTGCCAGCTCACCAGGCTTGGTTATCAACCAGCCCCAGCATTTT.